Presented here are 5 T cell receptor beta chains from one specimen sequenced in a study of blood T cell repertoires in COVID-19. Assay used: immunoSEQ multiplex PCR; TCRdb lists only in-frame clones, some missing. The sample has about 250,000 clones, approximately 90% seen once. Source material: peripheral blood. These receptors all stem from a man aged 30 to 45 with acute or convalescent COVID-19.

The rearrangement joins TRBV10-3 to TRBJ1-5; D gene ambiguous. The CDR3 consists of 15 residues. V was cut by 3 bases and J by 2 bases, with 11 bases left in between. Germline assignment: CDR1 ENHRY and CDR2 SYGVKD. CDR3 protein: CAISDTESGNQPQHF. As DNA, the CDR3 is TGTGCCATCAGTGACACGGAAAGCGGCAATCAGCCCCAGCATTTT.

The J gene is TRBJ2-5, the V gene TRBV7-9, with 9 bases fitting TRBD2. The CDR3 has 14 residues. V dropped 4 bases and J dropped 4; count of bases not matched to a gene: 4. CDR1 and CDR2 (germline): SEHNR, FQNEAQ (reference sequence). In DNA, the CDR3 is TGTGCCAGCAGCTCAAGGACTAGCGCAGAGACCCAGTACTTC. It specifies CASSSRTSAETQYF.

The chain combines TRBV2 with TRBJ2-7, with 10 nucleotides matching TRBD1. V gave up 7 bases and J gave up 3 bases; unmatched junction bases: 3. The CDR3 contains 13 residues. Germline-derived CDR1 and CDR2 are SNHLY and FYNNEI. The CDR3 bases are TGTGCCAGCACCAGGACAGGGGGCTACGAGCAGTACTTC. It specifies CASTRTGGYEQYF.

This clone was found once. The rearrangement links TRBV7-3 to TRBJ2-2, with 7 bases that match TRBD1. CDR1 is SGHTA and CDR2 is FQGTGA in the germline V gene. V was clipped by 4 bases and J by 6 bases; unmatched bases: 11. CDR3 length equals 16 residues. CDR3 sequence (DNA): TGTGCCAGCAGCTCCCTGGGGACAGCCCCCTCCGGGGAGCTGTTTTTT. Its translation: CASSSLGTAPSGELFF.

The chain carries TRBV6-6 and TRBJ2-5; D is undetermined. The CDR3 totals 12 residues. The germline CDR1 and CDR2 sequences are MNHNY and SVGAGI (reference sequence). The V gene lost 8 bases and the J gene lost 1 base, with 8 bases spanning the gap. The CDR3 sequence is CASSQLQETQYF. CDR3 bases: TGTGCCAGCTCTCAACTCCAAGAGACCCAGTACTTC.